Below, 8 T cell receptor beta chains from the same sample are listed, as sequenced in a study of cytomegalovirus exposure and HLA in healthy donors. Both 60 Vbeta primers and 13 Jbeta primers went into the PCR. Sequencing was performed with immunoSEQ multiplex PCR; in TCRdb, only in-frame clones are kept and a portion is missing. The sample records about 120,000 clones, over 60% being singletons. The sequenced sample was PBMCs. The receptor source for this set is a human donor in good health.

The rearrangement uses TRBV5-5 and TRBJ2-5; 9 bases fit TRBD1. Unmatched junction bases numbered 12, after V lost 3 bases and J lost 0 bases. The CDR3 is made up of 18 amino acids. CDR1 SGHKS and CDR2 YYEKEE come from the germline V gene (reference sequence). CDR3: CASSSQLETGGYQETQYF. For the CDR3, the DNA is TGTGCCAGCAGCTCCCAATTGGAGACAGGGGGGTACCAAGAGACCCAGTACTTC.

This chain uses TRBV19 with TRBJ2-3; 14 bases are shared with TRBD2. Germline assignment: CDR1 LNHDA and CDR2 SQIVND (reference sequence). V was clipped by 3 bases and J by 4 bases; unmatched bases: 3. The CDR3 contains 16 residues. The CDR3: CASSIGTSGRPDTQYF. The CDR3 nucleotides read TGTGCCAGTAGTATCGGGACTAGCGGGAGACCAGATACGCAGTATTTT.

The chain is built from TRBV7-7 and TRBJ2-5; 7 bases are a match to TRBD2. Germline CDR1 SSHAT, CDR2 FNYEAQ (reference sequence). The V gene end was trimmed by 1 base and the J gene end by 4 bases; junction bases not matched to a gene: 9. This CDR3 region has 16 residues. Written as DNA, the CDR3 is TGTGCCAGCAGCTTAGGGGGGATAGCGGGCGGAGAGACCCAGTACTTC. It translates to CASSLGGIAGGETQYF.

The chain is built from TRBV28 and TRBJ2-2; TRBD2 might be the D (6 bases). The CDR3 totals 20 residues. CDR1 MDHEN and CDR2 SYDVKM come from the germline V gene. V dropped 5 bases and J dropped 4 bases, with 29 bases sitting between them. Written as DNA, the CDR3 is TGTGCCAGCAGTCCTATGCTTGGGCAGGGACTTAGAAGTATCACCGGGGAGCTGTTTTTT. Its protein is CASSPMLGQGLRSITGELFF.

This chain links TRBV29-1 with TRBJ1-1; D call uncertain. V was trimmed by 5 bases and J by 0 bases, leaving 13 bases between them. This CDR3 has 14 amino acids. CDR1 is SQVTM and CDR2 is ANQGSEA in the germline V gene. In DNA form, the CDR3 reads TGCAGCGTTCGAGACATATCTTTGAACACTGAAGCTTTCTTT. As protein: CSVRDISLNTEAFF.

V is TRBV5-5 and J is TRBJ1-1; no firm D call. Germline values: CDR1 SGHKS, CDR2 YYEKEE (reference sequence). This CDR3 has 13 amino acids. The germline V and J ends were trimmed by 0 bases and 1 base, with 4 bases remaining between them. CDR3 in amino acids: CASSLGGNTEAFF. CDR3 nucleotide sequence: TGTGCCAGCAGCTTGGGCGGGAACACTGAAGCTTTCTTT.

As regards this clone: An end of the junction differs from the germline gene, which may be a read error. This chain connects TRBV7-6 to TRBJ2-4; the D gene is possibly TRBD2 (5 bases). Germline-derived CDR1 and CDR2 are SGHVS and FNYEAQ. The CDR3 loop spans 14 amino acids. The CDR3 DNA reads TGTGCCAGCAGCTTTTCGGGGAGTGGAAACAGTCAGTACTTC. Encoded protein: CASSFSGSGNSQYF.

This clone occurred once. V usage is TRBV2 and J usage is TRBJ1-1; D remains unclear. V lost 7 bases and J lost 5, with 17 bases in between. CDR1 and CDR2 (germline): SNHLY, FYNNEI. The CDR3 is made up of 14 amino acids. The CDR3 is CASTRRVRGTEAFF. CDR3 sequence (DNA): TGTGCCAGCACGAGGAGGGTGCGGGGTACTGAAGCTTTCTTT.